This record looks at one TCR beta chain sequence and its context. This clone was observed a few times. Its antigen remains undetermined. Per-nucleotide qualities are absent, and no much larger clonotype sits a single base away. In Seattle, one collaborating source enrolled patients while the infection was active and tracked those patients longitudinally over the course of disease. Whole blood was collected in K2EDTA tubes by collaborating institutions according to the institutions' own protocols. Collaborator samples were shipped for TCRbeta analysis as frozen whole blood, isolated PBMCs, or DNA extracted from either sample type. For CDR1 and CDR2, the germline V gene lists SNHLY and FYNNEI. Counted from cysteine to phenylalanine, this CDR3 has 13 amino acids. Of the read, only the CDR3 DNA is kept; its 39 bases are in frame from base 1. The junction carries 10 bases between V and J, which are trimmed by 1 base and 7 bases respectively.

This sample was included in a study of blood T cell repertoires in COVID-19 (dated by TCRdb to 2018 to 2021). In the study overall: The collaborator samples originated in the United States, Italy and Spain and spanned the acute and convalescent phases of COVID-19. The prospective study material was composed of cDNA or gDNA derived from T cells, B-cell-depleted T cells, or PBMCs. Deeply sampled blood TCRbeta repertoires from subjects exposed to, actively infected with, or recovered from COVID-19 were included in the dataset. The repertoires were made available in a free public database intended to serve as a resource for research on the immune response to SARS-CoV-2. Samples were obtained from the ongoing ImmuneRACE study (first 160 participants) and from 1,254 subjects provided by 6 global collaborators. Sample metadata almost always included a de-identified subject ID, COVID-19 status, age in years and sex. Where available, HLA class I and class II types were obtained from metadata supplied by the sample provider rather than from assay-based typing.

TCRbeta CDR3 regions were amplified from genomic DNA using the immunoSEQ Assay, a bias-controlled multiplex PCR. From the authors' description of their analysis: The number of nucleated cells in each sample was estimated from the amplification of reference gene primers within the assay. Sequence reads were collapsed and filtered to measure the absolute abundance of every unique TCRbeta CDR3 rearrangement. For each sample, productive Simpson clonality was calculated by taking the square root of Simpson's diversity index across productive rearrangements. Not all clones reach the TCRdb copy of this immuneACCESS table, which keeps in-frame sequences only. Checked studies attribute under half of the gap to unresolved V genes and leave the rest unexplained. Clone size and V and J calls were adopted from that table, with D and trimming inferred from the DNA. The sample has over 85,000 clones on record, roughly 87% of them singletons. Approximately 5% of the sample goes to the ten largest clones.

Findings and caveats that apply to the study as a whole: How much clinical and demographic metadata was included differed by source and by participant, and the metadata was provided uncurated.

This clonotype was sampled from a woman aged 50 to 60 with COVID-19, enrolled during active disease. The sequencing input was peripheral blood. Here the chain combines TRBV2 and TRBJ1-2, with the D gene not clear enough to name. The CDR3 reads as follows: CASSEGTETGYTF. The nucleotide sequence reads TGTGCCAGCAGTGAAGGTACAGAAACTGGCTACACCTTC.